The source of this TCR beta chain is a study of CD8 T cells in ankylosing spondylitis. Study observations and caveats: Disease-associated clonotypes exhibited CD8+ identity and were relatively infrequent in peripheral blood. From matched ankylosing spondylitis synovial fluid, disease-linked clones were reportedly recovered at significantly enriched levels. Ankylosing spondylitis blood appeared to carry a characteristic TCR beta motif of roughly eight highly homologous variants.

Making the TCR beta libraries involved quantitative 5'-RACE with molecular barcodes. Each CDR3 protein gets one entry after TCRdb re-called the 5' RACE reads with MiXCR. The repertoire consists of some 130,000 distinct CDR3 sequences, with around 7.9% occurring once and the leading ten covering 9.5% to 15%. Worth noting for this clonotype: What it binds is unknown.

The material sequenced was blood, either unsorted or a sorted T cell fraction (not recorded which). The clonotype was recovered from a female donor with ankylosing spondylitis or in good health (not recorded which).

CDR3 coding DNA: TGTGCCAGCAGTTACTCGACAGGGATCAGCAACACTGAAGCTTTCTTT. This encodes CASSYSTGISNTEAFF. The gene calls are TRBV6-5 and TRBJ1-1; 7 nucleotides match TRBD1. With V trimmed by 0 bases and J by 2 bases, 6 bases remained unmatched. The length of the CDR3 is 16 residues. Per the germline V gene, CDR1 is MNHEY and CDR2 is SVGAGI.